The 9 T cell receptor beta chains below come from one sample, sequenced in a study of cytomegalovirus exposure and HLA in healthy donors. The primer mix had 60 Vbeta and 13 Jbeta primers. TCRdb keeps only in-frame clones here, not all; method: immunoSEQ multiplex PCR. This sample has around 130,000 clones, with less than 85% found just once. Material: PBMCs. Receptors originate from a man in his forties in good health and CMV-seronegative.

The CDR3 DNA sequence: TGTGCCACCAGCAGTGGGCTAGCGGGAGTGATGGATACGCAGTATTTT. Encoded protein: CATSSGLAGVMDTQYF. The chain joins TRBV15 to TRBJ2-3, with 10 bases lining up with TRBD2. The junction had 9 bases not matched to a gene; V was cut back by 3 bases and J by 6 bases. CDR3 length: 16 amino acids. Germline loops: CDR1 LNHNV, CDR2 YYDKDF (reference sequence). The whole variable domain, filled in from reference TRBV15 and TRBJ2-3, reads DAMVIQNPRYQVTQFGKPVTLSCSQTLNHNVMYWYQQKSSQAPKLLFHYYDKDFNNEADTPDNFQSRRPNTSFCFLDIRSPGLGDTAMYLCATSSGLAGVMDTQYFGPGTRLTVL.

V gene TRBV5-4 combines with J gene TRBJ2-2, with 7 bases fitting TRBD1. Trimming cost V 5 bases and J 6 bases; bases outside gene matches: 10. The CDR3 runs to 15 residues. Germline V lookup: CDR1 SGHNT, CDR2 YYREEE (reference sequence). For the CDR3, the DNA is TGTGCCAGCAGTCAACAGGGGATGGGTTCCGGGGAGCTGTTTTTT. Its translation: CASSQQGMGSGELFF.

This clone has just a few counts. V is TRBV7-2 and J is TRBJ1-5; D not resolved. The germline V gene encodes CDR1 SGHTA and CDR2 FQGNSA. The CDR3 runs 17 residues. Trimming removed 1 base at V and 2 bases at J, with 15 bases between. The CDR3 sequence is CASSLGAGYGGNQPQHF. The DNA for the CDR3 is TGTGCCAGCAGCTTAGGGGCGGGGTACGGTGGCAATCAGCCCCAGCATTTT.

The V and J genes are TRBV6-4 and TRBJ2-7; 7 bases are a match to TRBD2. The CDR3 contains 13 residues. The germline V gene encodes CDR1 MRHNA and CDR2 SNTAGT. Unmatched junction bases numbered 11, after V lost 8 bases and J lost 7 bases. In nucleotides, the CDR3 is TGTGCCAGCGCCAGGGAGGGCGGAGGGGAGCAGTACTTC. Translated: CASAREGGGEQYF.

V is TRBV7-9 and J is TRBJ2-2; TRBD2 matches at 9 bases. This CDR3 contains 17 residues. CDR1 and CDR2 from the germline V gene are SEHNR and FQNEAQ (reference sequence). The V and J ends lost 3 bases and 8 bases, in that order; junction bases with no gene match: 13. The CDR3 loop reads CASSLPAVSGSSGELFF. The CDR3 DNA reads TGTGCCAGCAGCTTGCCCGCTGTTAGCGGGAGTTCTGGGGAGCTGTTTTTT.

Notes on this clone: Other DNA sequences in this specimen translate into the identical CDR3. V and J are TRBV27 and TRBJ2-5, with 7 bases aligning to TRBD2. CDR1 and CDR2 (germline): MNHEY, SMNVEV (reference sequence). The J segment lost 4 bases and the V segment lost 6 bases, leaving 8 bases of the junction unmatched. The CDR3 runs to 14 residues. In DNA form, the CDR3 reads TGTGCCAGCAGAGATGGCGGGAGAGGAGAGACCCAGTACTTC. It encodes CASRDGGRGETQYF.

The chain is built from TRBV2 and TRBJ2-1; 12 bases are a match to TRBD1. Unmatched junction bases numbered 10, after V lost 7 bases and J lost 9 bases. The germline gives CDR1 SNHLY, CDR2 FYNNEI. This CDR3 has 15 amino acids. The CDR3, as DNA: TGTGCCAGCACGTACGCCGGGACAGGGGGCCGTGAGCAGTTCTTC. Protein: CASTYAGTGGREQFF. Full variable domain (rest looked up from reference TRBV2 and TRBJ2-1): EPEVTQTPSHQVTQMGQEVILRCVPISNHLYFYWYRQILGQKVEFLVSFYNNEISEKSEIFDDQFSVERPDGSNFTLKIRSTKLEDSAMYFCASTYAGTGGREQFFGPGTRLTVL.

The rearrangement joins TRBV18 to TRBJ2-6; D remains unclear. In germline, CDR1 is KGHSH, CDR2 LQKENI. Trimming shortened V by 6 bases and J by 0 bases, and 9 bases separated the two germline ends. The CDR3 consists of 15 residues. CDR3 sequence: CASSPTSSGANVLTF. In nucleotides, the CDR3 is TGTGCCAGCTCGCCGACAAGCTCTGGGGCCAACGTCCTGACTTTC.

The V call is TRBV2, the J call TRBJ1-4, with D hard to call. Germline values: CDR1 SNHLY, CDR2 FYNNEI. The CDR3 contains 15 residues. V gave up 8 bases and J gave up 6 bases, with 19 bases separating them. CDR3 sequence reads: CASGLRTDADEKLFF. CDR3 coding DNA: TGTGCCAGCGGTCTTAGAACCGACGCGGATGAAAAACTGTTTTTT.